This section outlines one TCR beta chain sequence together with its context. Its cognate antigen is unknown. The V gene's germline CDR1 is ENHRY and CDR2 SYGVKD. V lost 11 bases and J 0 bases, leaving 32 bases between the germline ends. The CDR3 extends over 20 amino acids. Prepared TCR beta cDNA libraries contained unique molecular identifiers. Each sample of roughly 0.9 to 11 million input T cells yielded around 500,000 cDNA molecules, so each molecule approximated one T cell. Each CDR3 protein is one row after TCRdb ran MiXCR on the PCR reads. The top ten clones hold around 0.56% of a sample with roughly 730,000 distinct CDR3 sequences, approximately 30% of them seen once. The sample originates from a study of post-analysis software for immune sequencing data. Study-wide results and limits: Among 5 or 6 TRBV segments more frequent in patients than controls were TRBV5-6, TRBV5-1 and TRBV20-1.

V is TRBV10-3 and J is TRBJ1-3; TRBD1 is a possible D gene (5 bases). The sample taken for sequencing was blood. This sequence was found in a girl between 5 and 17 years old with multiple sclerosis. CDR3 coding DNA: TGTGCCTCACGGGCCCAATTGGGGGGGAAAGGGGCCCTCTCTGGAAACACCATATATTTT. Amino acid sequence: CASRAQLGGKGALSGNTIYF.